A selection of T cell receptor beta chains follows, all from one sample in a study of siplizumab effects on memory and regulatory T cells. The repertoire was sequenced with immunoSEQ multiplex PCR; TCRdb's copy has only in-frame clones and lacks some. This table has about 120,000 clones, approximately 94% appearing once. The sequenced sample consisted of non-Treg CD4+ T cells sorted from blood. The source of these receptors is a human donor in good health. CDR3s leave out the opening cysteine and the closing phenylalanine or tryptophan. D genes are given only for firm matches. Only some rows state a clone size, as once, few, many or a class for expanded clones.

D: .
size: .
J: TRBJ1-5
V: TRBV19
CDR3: ASSIAGISIQPQH

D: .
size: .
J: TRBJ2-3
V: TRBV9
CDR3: ASSVAGSRGTDTQY

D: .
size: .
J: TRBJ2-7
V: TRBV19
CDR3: ASSPPGYAEDEQY

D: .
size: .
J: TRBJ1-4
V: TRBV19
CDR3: ASSPLIRGYEKLF

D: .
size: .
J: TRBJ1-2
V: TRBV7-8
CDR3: ASGTTAYGYT

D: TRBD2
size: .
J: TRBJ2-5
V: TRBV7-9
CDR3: ASSFTSGQETQY

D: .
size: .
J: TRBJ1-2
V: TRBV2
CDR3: ASSGIGAAYGYT

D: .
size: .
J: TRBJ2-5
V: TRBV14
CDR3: ASSQGTGETQY

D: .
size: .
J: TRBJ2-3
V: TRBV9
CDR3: ASSVGPVGDTQY

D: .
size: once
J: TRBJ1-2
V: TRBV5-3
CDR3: ARSFKPGAIWRKSYGYT

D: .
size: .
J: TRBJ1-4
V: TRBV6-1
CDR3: ASRAGDTNEKLF

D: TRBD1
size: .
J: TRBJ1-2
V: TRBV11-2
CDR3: ASSFGQEVYGYT

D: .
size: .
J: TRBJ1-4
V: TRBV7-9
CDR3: ASSLGVWEKLF

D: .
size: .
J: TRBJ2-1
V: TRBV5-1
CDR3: ASSLGREFNEQF

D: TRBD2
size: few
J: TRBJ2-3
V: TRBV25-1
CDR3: ASSEGLAGLY

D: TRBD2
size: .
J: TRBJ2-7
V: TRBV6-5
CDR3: ASSYSNSGKAEQY